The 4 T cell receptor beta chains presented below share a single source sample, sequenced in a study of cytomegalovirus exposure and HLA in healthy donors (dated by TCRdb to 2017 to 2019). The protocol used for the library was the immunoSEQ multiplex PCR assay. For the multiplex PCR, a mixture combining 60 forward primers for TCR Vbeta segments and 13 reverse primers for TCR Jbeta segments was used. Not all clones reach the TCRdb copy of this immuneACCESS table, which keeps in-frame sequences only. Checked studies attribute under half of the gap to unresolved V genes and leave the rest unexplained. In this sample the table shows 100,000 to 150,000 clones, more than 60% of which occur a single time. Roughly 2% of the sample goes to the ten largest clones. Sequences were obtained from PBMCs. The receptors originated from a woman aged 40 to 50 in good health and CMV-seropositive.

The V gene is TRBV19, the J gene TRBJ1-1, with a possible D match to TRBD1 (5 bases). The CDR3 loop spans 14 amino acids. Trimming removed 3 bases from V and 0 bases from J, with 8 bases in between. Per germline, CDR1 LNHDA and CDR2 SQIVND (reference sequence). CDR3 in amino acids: CASSMGQMNTEAFF. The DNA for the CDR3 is TGTGCCAGTAGTATGGGGCAGATGAACACTGAAGCTTTCTTT.

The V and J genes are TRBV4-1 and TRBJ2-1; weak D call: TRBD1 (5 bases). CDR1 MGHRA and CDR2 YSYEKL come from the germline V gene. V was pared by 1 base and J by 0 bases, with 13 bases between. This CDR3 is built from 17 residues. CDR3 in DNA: TGCGCCAGCAGCCAAGGCAAATCTAGGGGCTCCTACAATGAGCAGTTCTTC. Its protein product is CASSQGKSRGSYNEQFF.

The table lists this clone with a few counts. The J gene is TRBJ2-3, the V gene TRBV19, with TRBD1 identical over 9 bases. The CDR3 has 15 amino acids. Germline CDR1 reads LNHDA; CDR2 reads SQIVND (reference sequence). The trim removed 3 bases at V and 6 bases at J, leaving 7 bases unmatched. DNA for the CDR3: TGTGCCAGTAGTATTCAGGGACAGGGTGGGGATACGCAGTATTTT. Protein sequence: CASSIQGQGGDTQYF.

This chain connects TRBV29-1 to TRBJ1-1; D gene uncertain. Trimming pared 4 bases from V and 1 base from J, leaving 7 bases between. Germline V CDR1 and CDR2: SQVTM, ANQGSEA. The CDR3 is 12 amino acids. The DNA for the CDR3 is TGCAGCGTTGGACATCCGAACACTGAAGCTTTCTTT. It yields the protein CSVGHPNTEAFF.